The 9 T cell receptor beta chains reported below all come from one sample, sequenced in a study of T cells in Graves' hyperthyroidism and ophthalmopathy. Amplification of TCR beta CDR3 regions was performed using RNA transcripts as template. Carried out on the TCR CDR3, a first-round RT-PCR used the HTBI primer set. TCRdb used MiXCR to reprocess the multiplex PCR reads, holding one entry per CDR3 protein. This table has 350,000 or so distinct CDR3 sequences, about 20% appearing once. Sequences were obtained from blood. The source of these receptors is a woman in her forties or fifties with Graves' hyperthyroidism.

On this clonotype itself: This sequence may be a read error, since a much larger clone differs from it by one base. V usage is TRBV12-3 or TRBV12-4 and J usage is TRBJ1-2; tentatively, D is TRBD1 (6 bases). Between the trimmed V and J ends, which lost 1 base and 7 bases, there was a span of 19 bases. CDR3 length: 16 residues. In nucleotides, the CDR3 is TGTGCCAGCAGTTTAGGTGGGGGGGCAGGGGCTCTTGGCTACACCTTC. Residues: CASSLGGGAGALGYTF.

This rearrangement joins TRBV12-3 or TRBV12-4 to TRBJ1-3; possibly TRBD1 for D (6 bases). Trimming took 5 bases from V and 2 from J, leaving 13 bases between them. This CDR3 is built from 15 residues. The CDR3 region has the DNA TGTGCCAGCAGTAATAAGCAGGGGACTGGAAACACCATATATTTT. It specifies CASSNKQGTGNTIYF.

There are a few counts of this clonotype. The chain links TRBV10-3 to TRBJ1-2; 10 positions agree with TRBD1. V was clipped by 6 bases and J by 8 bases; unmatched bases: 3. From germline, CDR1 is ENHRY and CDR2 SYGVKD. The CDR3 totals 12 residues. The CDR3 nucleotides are TGTGCCATCAGGGGACAGGGGCAAGGCTACACCTTC. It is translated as CAIRGQGQGYTF.

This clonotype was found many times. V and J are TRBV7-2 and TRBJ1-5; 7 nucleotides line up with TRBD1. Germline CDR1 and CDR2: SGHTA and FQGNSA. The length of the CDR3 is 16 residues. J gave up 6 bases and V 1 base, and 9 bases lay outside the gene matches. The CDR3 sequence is CASSLVGQGVGQPQHF. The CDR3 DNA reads TGTGCCAGCAGCTTAGTAGGGCAGGGGGTAGGTCAGCCCCAGCATTTT.

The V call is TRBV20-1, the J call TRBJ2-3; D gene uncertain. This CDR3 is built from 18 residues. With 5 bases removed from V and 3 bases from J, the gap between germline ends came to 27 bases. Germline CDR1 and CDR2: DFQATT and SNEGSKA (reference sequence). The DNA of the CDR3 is TGCAGTGCTTCACCCCTACGCTTTGCGGACGCATCAACAGATACGCAGTATTTT. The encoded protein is CSASPLRFADASTDTQYF.

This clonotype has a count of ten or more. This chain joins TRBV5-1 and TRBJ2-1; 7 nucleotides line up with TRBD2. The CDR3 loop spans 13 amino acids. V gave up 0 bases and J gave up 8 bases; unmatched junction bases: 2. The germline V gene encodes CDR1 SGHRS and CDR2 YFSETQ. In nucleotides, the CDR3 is TGCGCCAGCAGCTTGGGGGGGGGGTATGAGCAGTTCTTC. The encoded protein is CASSLGGGYEQFF.

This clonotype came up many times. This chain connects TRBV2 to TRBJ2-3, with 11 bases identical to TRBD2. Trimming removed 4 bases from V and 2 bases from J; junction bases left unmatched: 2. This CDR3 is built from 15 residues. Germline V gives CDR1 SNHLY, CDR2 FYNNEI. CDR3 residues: CASSALAGVTDTQYF. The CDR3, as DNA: TGTGCCAGCAGTGCACTAGCGGGAGTCACAGATACGCAGTATTTT. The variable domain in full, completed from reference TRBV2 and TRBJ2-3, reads EPEVTQTPSHQVTQMGQEVILRCVPISNHLYFYWYRQILGQKVEFLVSFYNNEISEKSEIFDDQFSVERPDGSNFTLKIRSTKLEDSAMYFCASSALAGVTDTQYFGPGTRLTVL.

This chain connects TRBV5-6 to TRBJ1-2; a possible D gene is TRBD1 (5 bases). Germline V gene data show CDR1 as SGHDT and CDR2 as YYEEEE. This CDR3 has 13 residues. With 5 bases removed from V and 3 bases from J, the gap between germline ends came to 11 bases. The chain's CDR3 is CASRPTEDYGYTF. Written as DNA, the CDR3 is TGTGCCAGCAGACCGACAGAAGACTATGGCTACACCTTC.

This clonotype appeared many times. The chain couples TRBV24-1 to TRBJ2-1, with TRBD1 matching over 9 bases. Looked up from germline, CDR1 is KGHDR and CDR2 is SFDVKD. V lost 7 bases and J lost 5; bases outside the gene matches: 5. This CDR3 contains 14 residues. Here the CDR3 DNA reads TGTGCCACCAGCCGGACAGGGGACCACAATGAGCAGTTCTTC. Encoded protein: CATSRTGDHNEQFF.